This T cell receptor (beta chain) was recorded in a study of neurological immune-mediated disorders. At least ten counts were recorded for this clonotype. Antigen unknown. General study results and limits: Expanded clones shared no CDR3 amino acid sequences across subjects, suggesting private repertoires in all groups.

TCRdb passed the 5' RACE reads through MiXCR, listing each CDR3 protein once. Of 35,000 to 40,000 distinct CDR3 sequences listed, 6% to 8.5% are singletons. This receptor was obtained from a middle-aged woman in good health. The sequencing input was PBMCs.

CDR3 sequence: CASTERELYNEQFF. The CDR3, as DNA: TGTGCCAGCACAGAGCGGGAGTTGTACAATGAGCAGTTCTTC. The V and J genes are TRBV12-3 or TRBV12-4 and TRBJ2-1; 8 positions match TRBD2. The CDR3 has 14 residues. V gave up 7 bases and J gave up 4 bases; unmatched junction bases: 6.